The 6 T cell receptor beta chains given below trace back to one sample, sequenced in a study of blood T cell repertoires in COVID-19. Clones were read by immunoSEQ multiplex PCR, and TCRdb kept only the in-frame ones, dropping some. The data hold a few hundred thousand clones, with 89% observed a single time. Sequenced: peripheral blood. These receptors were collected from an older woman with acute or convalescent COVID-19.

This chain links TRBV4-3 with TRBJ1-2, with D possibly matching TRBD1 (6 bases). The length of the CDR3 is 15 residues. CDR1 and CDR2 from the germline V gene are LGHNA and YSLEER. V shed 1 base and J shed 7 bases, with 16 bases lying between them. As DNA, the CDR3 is TGCGCCAGCAGCCAAGTTTCCGGGACAAATCCTGGCTACACCTTC. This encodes CASSQVSGTNPGYTF.

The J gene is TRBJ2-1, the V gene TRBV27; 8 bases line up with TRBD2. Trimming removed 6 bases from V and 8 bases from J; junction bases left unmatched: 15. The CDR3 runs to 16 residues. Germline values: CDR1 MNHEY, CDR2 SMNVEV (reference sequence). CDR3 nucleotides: TGTGCCAGCAGACCTCTGGCGGGAGGCGTGGGCGATGAGCAGTTCTTC. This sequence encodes CASRPLAGGVGDEQFF.

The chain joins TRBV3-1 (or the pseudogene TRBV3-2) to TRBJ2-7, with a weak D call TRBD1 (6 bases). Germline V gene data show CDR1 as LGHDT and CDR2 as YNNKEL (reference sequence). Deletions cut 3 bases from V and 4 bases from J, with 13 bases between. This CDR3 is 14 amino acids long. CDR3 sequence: CASSHNRAFYEQYF. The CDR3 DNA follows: TGTGCCAGCAGCCATAACAGGGCTTTTTACGAGCAGTACTTC.

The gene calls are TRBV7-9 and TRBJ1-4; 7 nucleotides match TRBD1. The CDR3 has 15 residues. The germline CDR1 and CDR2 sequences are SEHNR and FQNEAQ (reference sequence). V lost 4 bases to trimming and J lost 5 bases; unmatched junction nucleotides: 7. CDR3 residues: CASSSGTAKNEKLFF. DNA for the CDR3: TGTGCCAGCAGCTCCGGGACAGCGAAGAATGAAAAACTGTTTTTT.

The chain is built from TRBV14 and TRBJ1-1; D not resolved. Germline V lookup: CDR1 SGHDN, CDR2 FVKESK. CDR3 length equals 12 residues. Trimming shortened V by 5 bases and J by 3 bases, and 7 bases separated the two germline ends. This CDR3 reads CASSSRYTEAFF. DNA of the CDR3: TGTGCCAGCAGCTCCCGGTACACTGAAGCTTTCTTT.

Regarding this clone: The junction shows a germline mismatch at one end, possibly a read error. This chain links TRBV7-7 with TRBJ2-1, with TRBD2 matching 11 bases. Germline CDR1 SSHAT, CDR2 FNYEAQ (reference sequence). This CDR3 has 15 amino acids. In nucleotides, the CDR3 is TGTGCTAGCAGCTCCATGACTAGCGGGGACAATGAGCAGTTCTTC. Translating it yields CASSSMTSGDNEQFF.